The clone carrying this TCR beta chain came up once. The identical CDR3 is also encoded by other nucleotide sequences in the sample. Recovery meant two consecutive negative NP/OP PCR tests, professional clearance, or resolved symptoms. The assay was immunoSEQ multiplex PCR, and TCRdb's table has in-frame clones only and misses some. The data contain about 400,000 clones, roughly 84% of them singletons. The sample is drawn from a study of blood T cell repertoires in COVID-19. Study in general: COVID-19 samples from acute and convalescent phases originated in the United States, Italy and Spain. PBMCs, B-cell-depleted T cells, or T cells were the source of the cDNA or gDNA that made up the material.

V lost 9 bases and J lost 2; bases outside the gene matches: 0. There are 11 residues in the CDR3. Germline V gene sequence: CDR1 LNHDA, CDR2 SQIVND (reference sequence). The chain has TRBV19 and TRBJ2-5; TRBD1 matches 7 bases. The sequenced sample consisted of PBMCs or T cells enriched from blood (not recorded which). This sequence was found in a woman under 40 who had recovered from COVID-19. The CDR3 sequence is CASRGQETQYF. The CDR3 DNA reads as TGTGCCAGCAGGGGGCAAGAGACCCAGTACTTC.